Listed here are 16 T cell receptor beta chains from one sample, sequenced in a study of shared clonotypes between healthy human individuals (dated by TCRdb to 2018 to 2020). The library was generated by the immunoSEQ multiplex PCR assay. The immuneACCESS repertoire file appears here via TCRdb, limited to in-frame rearrangements. These files lack a portion of the clones; in checked studies, under half of the deficit traces to unresolved V genes, and the cause of the others is not known. In all, the sample holds about half a million clones, and about 72% of those were seen once. In total, the top ten clones hold 9.5% to 15% of the sample. What was sequenced was PBMCs. The source is a woman between 40 and 55 years old in good health. Some clones in this sample may be carry-over from other donors' samples.

The rearrangement links TRBV9 to TRBJ1-5; the D is unclear. Per germline, CDR1 SGDLS and CDR2 YYNGEE. Trimming removed 0 bases at V and 2 bases at J, with 15 bases between. The CDR3 length is 17 residues. Here the CDR3 DNA reads TGTGCCAGCAGCGTAGCCCCGGTGGGAGATGGCAATCAGCCCCAGCATTTT. Its protein is CASSVAPVGDGNQPQHF.

This clone was observed a few times. In DNA, the CDR3 is TGTGCCAGCAGCGTGCAGGGGAACACCGGGGAGCTGTTTTTT. Translation gives CASSVQGNTGELFF. The rearrangement joins TRBV9 to TRBJ2-2, with a tentative D call TRBD1 (5 bases). The ends were cut back, 2 bases at V and 1 base at J, with 6 bases in the middle. This CDR3 comprises 14 residues. Germline V gene lookup returns CDR1 SGDLS and CDR2 YYNGEE.

The chain couples TRBV10-3 to TRBJ2-1; D remains unclear. Trimming shortened V by 3 bases and J by 4 bases, and 7 bases separated the two germline ends. CDR3 length: 13 residues. CDR1 is ENHRY and CDR2 is SYGVKD in the germline V gene. DNA of the CDR3: TGTGCCATCAGTGATGGGTGGTACAATGAGCAGTTCTTC. This translates into CAISDGWYNEQFF.

For this clone: A much larger clone is a single base away; this may be a read error. The sample carries other DNA sequences with the same CDR3. The V and J genes are TRBV9 and TRBJ2-7, with 12 bases fitting TRBD2. Germline assignment: CDR1 SGDLS and CDR2 YYNGEE. CDR3 length equals 14 residues. Here the CDR3 reads CASSPGTSGYEQYF. The DNA of the CDR3 is TGCGCCAGCAGCCCCGGGACTAGCGGGTACGAGCAGTACTTC. The complete variable domain, with remaining parts taken from reference TRBV9 and TRBJ2-7, reads DSGVTQTPKHLITATGQRVTLRCSPRSGDLSVYWYQQSLDQGLQFLIQYYNGEERAKGNILERFSAQQFPDLHSELNLSSLELGDSALYFCASSPGTSGYEQYFGPGTRLTVT.

For this clone: A read error may produce the germline difference seen at one junction end. The V and J genes are TRBV19 and TRBJ1-1, with 7 bases that match TRBD1. The CDR3 extends over 15 amino acids. Per the germline V gene, CDR1 is LNHDA and CDR2 is SQIVND (reference sequence). The CDR3 DNA reads as TGTGCCAGTAGTTTAGACAGGGACCCGAACACTGAAGCTTTCTTT. It specifies CASSLDRDPNTEAFF.

The V call is TRBV9, the J call TRBJ2-5, with TRBD2 matching over 12 bases. Trimming removed 5 bases from V and 6 bases from J; junction bases left unmatched: 8. The germline gives CDR1 SGDLS, CDR2 YYNGEE. The CDR3 totals 15 residues. CDR3 in DNA: TGTGCCAGCAGTTTTGTACTAGCGGGAGGACAGACCCAGTACTTC. Its translation is CASSFVLAGGQTQYF. Full variable domain (outside the CDR3, taken from reference TRBV9 and TRBJ2-5): DSGVTQTPKHLITATGQRVTLRCSPRSGDLSVYWYQQSLDQGLQFLIQYYNGEERAKGNILERFSAQQFPDLHSELNLSSLELGDSALYFCASSFVLAGGQTQYFGPGTRLLVL.

This chain uses TRBV29-1 with TRBJ1-5; 8 nucleotides match TRBD1. J gave up 1 base and V 4 bases, and 6 bases lay outside the gene matches. Germline CDR1 is SQVTM and CDR2 is ANQGSEA. The CDR3 is 15 residues long. The CDR3 is CSVGPGGRSNQPQHF. Here the CDR3 DNA reads TGCAGCGTTGGGCCAGGGGGCCGCAGCAATCAGCCCCAGCATTTT.

The chain couples TRBV19 to TRBJ2-5; 10 nucleotides match TRBD2. This CDR3 comprises 17 residues. The trim removed 6 bases at V and 0 bases at J, leaving 10 bases unmatched. Looked up from germline, CDR1 is LNHDA and CDR2 is SQIVND (reference sequence). CDR3 nucleotide sequence: TGTGCCAGTAGCCCCGGGGGTAGCGGGAGGTACCAAGAGACCCAGTACTTC. Its protein is CASSPGGSGRYQETQYF.

This rearrangement joins TRBV7-6 to TRBJ2-5; 7 positions agree with TRBD1. J gave up 5 bases and V 5 bases, and 11 bases lay outside the gene matches. The germline gives CDR1 SGHVS, CDR2 FNYEAQ. CDR3 length equals 15 residues. CDR3 in DNA: TGTGCCAGCAGCCCGGCAGGGGGAGTGCTGGAGACCCAGTACTTC. Residues: CASSPAGGVLETQYF.

This clone was seen once. The rearrangement links TRBV5-4 to TRBJ2-1; D unresolved. Germline-derived CDR1 and CDR2 are SGHNT and YYREEE (reference sequence). This CDR3 has 14 residues. Trimming pared 2 bases from V and 5 bases from J, leaving 11 bases between. CDR3 DNA: TGTGCCAGCAGCTTTCAAGGCGGAAACAATGAGCAGTTCTTC. Translating gives CASSFQGGNNEQFF.

The chain links TRBV28 to TRBJ2-4, with D unresolved. Trimming took off 4 bases at V and 15 bases at J, with 13 bases between the two ends. The CDR3 has 11 amino acids. Germline CDR1 MDHEN, CDR2 SYDVKM. Here the CDR3 DNA reads TGTGCCAGCAGTTCCCTCGGATTCCGGTACTTC. It is translated as CASSSLGFRYF.

This chain connects TRBV7-6 to TRBJ2-2, with D possibly being TRBD2 (5 bases). V was trimmed by 3 bases and J by 7 bases, leaving 9 bases between them. The CDR3 runs to 13 residues. From germline, CDR1 is SGHVS and CDR2 FNYEAQ. The CDR3 region is CASSFTAVGELFF. Written as DNA, the CDR3 is TGTGCCAGCAGCTTTACAGCGGTCGGGGAGCTGTTTTTT.

The chain combines TRBV19 with TRBJ2-5; 8 bases agree with TRBD2. Germline values: CDR1 LNHDA, CDR2 SQIVND (reference sequence). J gave up 3 bases and V 6 bases, and 3 bases lay outside the gene matches. This CDR3 comprises 13 residues. The CDR3 reads CASRISGEETQYF. In nucleotides, the CDR3 is TGTGCCAGTAGAATTAGCGGGGAAGAGACCCAGTACTTC.

The chain carries TRBV7-2 and TRBJ2-3; TRBD2 agrees at 7 bases. CDR3 length: 15 residues. Germline CDR1 and CDR2: SGHTA and FQGNSA. Trimming cost V 1 base and J 2 bases; bases outside gene matches: 3. CDR3 DNA: TGTGCCAGCAGCTTAGTGGGAGGGCTCACAGATACGCAGTATTTT. Protein product: CASSLVGGLTDTQYF. Full variable domain (remainder filled in from reference TRBV7-2 and TRBJ2-3): GAGVSQSPSNKVTEKGKDVELRCDPISGHTALYWYRQSLGQGLEFLIYFQGNSAPDKSGLPSDRFSAERTGGSVSTLTIQRTQQEDSAVYLCASSLVGGLTDTQYFGPGTRLTVL.

This chain uses TRBV5-1 with TRBJ1-2; no clear D gene. The CDR3 contains 16 residues. Trimming cost V 1 base and J 3 bases, with 16 bases left between them. Germline assignment: CDR1 SGHRS and CDR2 YFSETQ. As DNA, the CDR3 is TGCGCCAGCAGCTTGACTGGGGAGGGCTTGGACTATGGCTACACCTTC. This codes for CASSLTGEGLDYGYTF.

This chain uses TRBV30 with TRBJ2-5, with 12 bases fitting TRBD2. J lost 5 bases, V lost 6 bases, and 10 bases had no gene match. From germline, CDR1 is GTSNPN and CDR2 SVGIG (reference sequence). This CDR3 has 15 residues. Here the CDR3 DNA reads TGTGCCTGTTCATCTAGCGGGAGGGCCGGGGAGACCCAGTACTTC. Protein: CACSSSGRAGETQYF.